This entry lists 24 T cell receptor beta chains sequenced from one sample in a study of breast tumors, draining lymph nodes, adjacent tissues (dated by TCRdb to 2016 to 2017). Preparation of the library involved multiplex PCR. Sequenced on an Illumina HiSeq 2000. Using fastp at Q25 and MiXCR, TCRdb reprocessed the public reads and kept productive beta chains. Every entry covers one CDR3 protein and lists the most common genes and DNA from its rows. Across this sample there are about 220,000 distinct CDR3 sequences, with about 34% seen only once. The leading ten clones occupy over 3.5% of the sample. The axillary draining lymph nodes of breast cancer patients were the source of the lymph node samples. The sample was axillary lymph node tissue. Receptors were obtained from a female donor with breast cancer. Some clones in this sample may be carry-over from other donors' samples.

This clonotype was recorded only once. The final CDR3 position lacks the conserved phenylalanine or tryptophan, pointing to a likely read error. Because the CDR3's place on the DNA is in doubt, the DNA is left out and the CDR3 is given as listed by TCRdb. The chain uses TRBV6-5 and TRBJ1-3. CDR1 is MNHEY, CDR2 SVGAGI, per germline. The CDR3 is 10 amino acids long, termini counted. The CDR3 is CASSQPDRYY.

This clonotype was detected ten times or more. This chain joins TRBV15 and TRBJ2-1, with TRBD1 identical over 12 bases. The CDR3 spans 16 residues. V shed 1 base and J 7 bases; nucleotides not matched to a gene: 5. The V gene's germline CDR1 is LNHNV and CDR2 YYDKDF (reference sequence). Here the CDR3 DNA reads TGTGCCACCAGCAGAGGGGGGGACAGGGGGCTGAATGAGCAGTTCTTC. This codes for CATSRGGDRGLNEQFF.

The chain employs TRBV28 and TRBJ1-2, with D possibly being TRBD1 (5 bases). The germline gives CDR1 MDHEN, CDR2 SYDVKM. Trimming left V 3 bases short and J 2 bases short, with 13 bases between. The CDR3 loop spans 15 amino acids. The CDR3: CASSFGGEGNYGYTF. CDR3 in DNA: TGTGCCAGCAGTTTCGGGGGAGAGGGGAACTATGGCTACACCTTC.

The chain has TRBV5-1 and TRBJ2-2, with a tentative D call TRBD2 (5 bases). The CDR3 contains 17 residues. The germline V gene encodes CDR1 SGHRS and CDR2 YFSETQ. V gave up 4 bases and J gave up 3 bases, with 19 bases separating them. The CDR3 DNA follows: TGCGCCAGCAGCGTCCGGGAAGGCTATGGCTACACCGGGGAGCTGTTTTTT. Its translation: CASSVREGYGYTGELFF.

V gene TRBV19 combines with J gene TRBJ1-1; D unresolved. The ends were cut back, 8 bases at V and 10 bases at J, with 20 bases in the middle. Per the germline V gene, CDR1 is LNHDA and CDR2 is SQIVND (reference sequence). The CDR3 extends over 13 amino acids. The CDR3 region is CASSGSIREGAFF. Written as DNA, the CDR3 is TGTGCCAGTTCCGGGTCAATCCGGGAGGGAGCTTTCTTT.

The chain has TRBV11-2 and TRBJ2-5, with a possible D match to TRBD1 (5 bases). Germline V gene lookup returns CDR1 SGHAT and CDR2 FQNNGV. This CDR3 region has 16 residues. The V gene lost 0 bases and the J gene lost 5 bases, with 16 bases spanning the gap. The CDR3 region is CASSLDGAAPRETQYF. The CDR3 nucleotides are TGTGCCAGCAGCTTAGATGGGGCAGCTCCTCGGGAGACCCAGTACTTC.

The chain employs TRBV7-6 and TRBJ1-4; TRBD1 might be the D (6 bases). The germline V gene encodes CDR1 SGHVS and CDR2 FNYEAQ. This CDR3 contains 17 residues. V was pared by 1 base and J by 5 bases, with 17 bases between. The CDR3 DNA sequence: TGTGCCAGCAGCTTAGAGGCGGGGGCTTCCTACAATGAAAAACTGTTTTTT. Translated, it gives CASSLEAGASYNEKLFF.

The chain uses TRBV7-9 and TRBJ2-5, with D perhaps matching TRBD2 (6 bases). Germline V gene sequence: CDR1 SEHNR, CDR2 FQNEAQ (reference sequence). Deletions cut 6 bases from V and 2 bases from J, with 10 bases between. The length of the CDR3 is 13 residues. CDR3 nucleotides: TGTGCCAGCAGATCCGGGACTCAAGAGACCCAGTACTTC. Translated, it gives CASRSGTQETQYF. Using reference TRBV7-9 and TRBJ2-5 for the parts outside the CDR3, the full variable domain is DTGVSQNPRHKITKRGQNVTFRCDPISEHNRLYWYRQTLGQGPEFLTYFQNEAQLEKSRLLSDRFSAERPKGSFSTLEIQRTEQGDSAMYLCASRSGTQETQYFGPGTRLLVL.

At least ten counts were recorded for this clonotype. The chain combines TRBV29-1 with TRBJ1-2, with D unclear. V shed 7 bases and J shed 3 bases, with 18 bases lying between them. This CDR3 has 14 residues. CDR1 SQVTM and CDR2 ANQGSEA come from the germline V gene. CDR3 nucleotides: TGCAGCGCTGGAAGTGCATCCCCCTACTATGGCTACACCTTC. This encodes CSAGSASPYYGYTF. The full variable domain, its missing parts supplied by reference TRBV29-1 and TRBJ1-2, is SAVISQKPSRDICQRGTSLTIQCQVDSQVTMMFWYRQQPGQSLTLIATANQGSEATYESGFVIDKFPISRPNLTFSTLTVSNMSPEDSSIYLCSAGSASPYYGYTFGSGTRLTVV.

The chain couples TRBV20-1 to TRBJ1-6; 7 bases are shared with TRBD1. CDR3 length: 16 residues. V lost 3 bases and J lost 7; bases outside the gene matches: 12. Germline V gene data show CDR1 as DFQATT and CDR2 as SNEGSKA (reference sequence). CDR3 bases: TGCAGTGCTAGGACTAGCGGGACAGCTCGCAATTCACCCCTCCACTTT. Encoded protein: CSARTSGTARNSPLHF.

In this sample, this clonotype turned up many times. The chain carries TRBV19 and TRBJ2-2, with TRBD1 as a possible D gene (6 bases). In germline, CDR1 is LNHDA, CDR2 SQIVND (reference sequence). With 7 bases removed from V and 8 bases from J, the gap between germline ends came to 17 bases. The length of the CDR3 is 14 residues. CDR3 DNA sequence: TGTGCCAGTACCGCCCTGAGGGGGTCTGGGGAGCTGTTTTTT. It yields the protein CASTALRGSGELFF.

In regard to this clonotype: This may be a read error, as it is one base from a much larger clone. The chain recombines TRBV7-3 with TRBJ2-1, with D maybe TRBD2 (5 bases). The CDR3 has 15 residues. CDR1 and CDR2 from the germline V gene are SGHTA and FQGTGA. CDR3 in amino acids: CASSPSAGAYNEQLF. DNA of the CDR3: TGTGCCAGCAGCCCATCGGCGGGCGCCTACAATGAGCAGCTCTTC.

This clonotype was found many times. The V gene is TRBV6-6, the J gene TRBJ2-1; 7 bases are shared with TRBD2. The CDR3 contains 11 residues. CDR1 is MNHNY, CDR2 SVGAGI, per germline (reference sequence). With V trimmed by 2 bases and J by 16 bases, 5 bases remained unmatched. CDR3 region: CASSYQRGFFF. CDR3 DNA: TGTGCCAGCAGTTACCAGCGGGGATTCTTCTTC.

The gene calls are TRBV7-3 and TRBJ2-7, with D perhaps TRBD1 (6 bases). Germline CDR1 reads SGHTA; CDR2 reads FQGTGA. Trimming removed 5 bases at V and 0 bases at J, with 20 bases between. The CDR3 spans 17 residues. This chain's CDR3 is CASSPPRAGESSYEQYF. The CDR3 region has the DNA TGTGCCAGCAGCCCACCCCGGGCAGGGGAGAGCTCCTACGAGCAGTACTTC.

With respect to this clonotype: The CDR3 ends on some other residue instead of the conserved phenylalanine or tryptophan, so this is likely a read error. Because the CDR3's place on the DNA is in doubt, the DNA is left out and the CDR3 is given as listed by TCRdb. The chain has TRBV20-1 and TRBJ2-5. The CDR3 adds up to 10 amino acids, both ends counted. CDR1 DFQATT and CDR2 SNEGSKA come from the germline V gene (reference sequence). CDR3: CSAGRLRPYT.

Worth noting for this clonotype: This may come from a read error, since a much larger clone is one base off. V is TRBV12-3 or TRBV12-4 and J is TRBJ2-3; TRBD2 aligns across 10 bases. CDR3 length equals 15 residues. The CDR3 sequence: CTSALAGAGTDTQYF. The CDR3 region has the DNA TGTACCAGCGCCCTAGCGGGAGCCGGCACAGATACGCAGTATTTT.

The sample holds many counts of this clonotype. The rearrangement uses TRBV15 and TRBJ2-7; 7 bases fit TRBD1. V gave up 0 bases and J gave up 3 bases; unmatched junction bases: 8. The CDR3 sequence is 16 residues long. Germline lookup yields CDR1 LNHNV and CDR2 YYDKDF (reference sequence). CDR3 bases: TGTGCCACCAGCAGAGATCGGGACAGAGTGTTCTACGAGCAGTACTTC. It specifies CATSRDRDRVFYEQYF.

V gene TRBV7-8 combines with J gene TRBJ1-2; maybe TRBD1 (6 bases). Germline lookup yields CDR1 SGHVS and CDR2 FQNEAQ. V was cut by 10 bases and J by 6 bases, with 24 bases left in between. The CDR3 has 15 amino acids. CDR3 DNA sequence: TGTGCCACCCGTAAGAGTGGAGGACAGATCAATGGCTACACCTTC. Amino acids: CATRKSGGQINGYTF.

At least ten counts were recorded for this clonotype. The chain employs TRBV9 and TRBJ1-2, with no clear D. CDR3 length: 14 residues. V was shortened by 2 bases and J by 2 bases, with 10 bases between the two germline ends. From germline, CDR1 is SGDLS and CDR2 YYNGEE. This chain's CDR3 is CASSVQVGNYGYTF. The DNA of the CDR3 is TGTGCCAGCAGCGTGCAGGTCGGGAACTATGGCTACACCTTC.

This CDR3 reads CASSPGGRGANVLTF. CDR3 sequence (DNA): TGTGCCAGCAGCCCCGGGGGCAGAGGGGCCAACGTCCTGACTTTC. The chain joins TRBV2 to TRBJ2-6; the D gene could be TRBD1 or TRBD2 (6 bases each). This CDR3 comprises 15 residues. The V gene lost 6 bases and the J gene lost 4 bases, with 13 bases spanning the gap. Germline assignment: CDR1 SNHLY and CDR2 FYNNEI.

V gene TRBV7-9 combines with J gene TRBJ1-6; 7 nucleotides align to TRBD1. The germline V gene has CDR1 SEHNR and CDR2 FQNEAQ (reference sequence). This CDR3 has 14 amino acids. J gave up 7 bases and V 10 bases, and 10 bases lay outside the gene matches. The CDR3 sequence: CATTNGDRNSPLHF. In DNA form, the CDR3 reads TGTGCCACCACCAACGGGGACAGAAATTCACCCCTCCACTTT.

The genes are TRBV19 and TRBJ1-1, with D possibly TRBD1 on 6 matching bases. V lost 6 bases and J lost 0, with 11 bases in between. The CDR3 consists of 14 residues. CDR1 and CDR2 from the germline V gene are LNHDA and SQIVND (reference sequence). In DNA form, the CDR3 reads TGTGCCAGTAGAACAGGGACTATGAACACTGAAGCTTTCTTT. Translation gives CASRTGTMNTEAFF.

This clonotype was detected ten times or more. An end of the junction differs from the germline gene, which may be a read error. This chain connects TRBV7-7 to TRBJ2-3, with unresolved D. In germline, CDR1 is SSHAT, CDR2 FNYEAQ (reference sequence). The CDR3 has 13 residues. The CDR3 DNA follows: TGTGCTAGCAGCTTAACAGACACAGATACGCAGTATTTT. Translating gives CASSLTDTDTQYF.

As for this clonotype: The junction departs from the called germline gene at one end, perhaps through a read error. The chain joins TRBV7-9 to TRBJ2-1; TRBD1 aligns across 10 bases. The germline V gene encodes CDR1 SEHNR and CDR2 FQNEAQ (reference sequence). This CDR3 spans 17 amino acids. CDR3 sequence (DNA): TGTGCCAGCAGCTTAGGAATGGGACAGGGGTCCTACAATGAGCAGCTCTTC. Amino acid sequence: CASSLGMGQGSYNEQLF.